This T cell receptor (beta chain) was sequenced during a study of T cells after yellow fever vaccination. Study-level results: Among all clonotypes, a small share was observed in both CD4 and CD8 compartments.

MiXCR was run by TCRdb on the 5' RACE reads, yielding one entry per CDR3 protein. The sample has 620,000 or so distinct CDR3 sequences, about a sixth seen once. With respect to this clonotype: Its antigen is unidentified.

After removal of 2 bases from V and 5 bases from J, the junction contained 9 bases not matched to a gene. Germline V gene sequence: CDR1 SGHTA, CDR2 FQGTGA. This CDR3 has 16 residues. The clonotype originates from a man younger than 35 who received the YFV17D yellow fever vaccine. Specimen: PBMCs, collected more than 4 days after the first yellow fever vaccination. The V gene is TRBV7-3, the J gene TRBJ2-5; 9 positions match TRBD1. CDR3 DNA: TGTGCCAGCAGCTTATTTGGACAGGGGATTGGGGAGACCCAGTACTTC. This codes for CASSLFGQGIGETQYF.